This T cell receptor (beta chain) was captured in a study of memory CD4+ T cells and cytomegalovirus serostatus. Comment on this clone: Its cognate antigen is unknown.

The V and J ends lost 5 bases and 5 bases, in that order; junction bases with no gene match: 7. CDR1 SEHNR and CDR2 FQNEAQ come from the germline V gene (reference sequence). This CDR3 is 14 amino acids long. As processed by the authors: Out-of-frame sequences were removed, leaving 2 million to 2.5 million distinct TCRbeta sequences. Generated by immunoSEQ multiplex PCR, the TCRdb table keeps only in-frame clones and is missing some. That table is the source of V, J and clone size, and D and trimming were worked out from the DNA. The sample carries about 75,000 clones, 60% to 80% recorded once. Single viable CD3+CD4+CD8-CD45RO+ cells were sorted as the memory CD4+ T cells. Serostatus was set by detecting CMV pp150, pp28, p38, p52 IgG. Total CD4+ T cells were enriched by CD4 positive selection. The study, taken as a whole, reports: Each of approximately 63 CMV-associated TCRbeta sequences occurred in one to five individuals.

The source is an adult in good health and CMV-seropositive. Sequencing was done on a sample of memory CD4+ T cells from blood. The V gene is TRBV7-9, the J gene TRBJ2-5, with TRBD1 identical over 8 bases. CDR3 loop: CASSTGGSGETQYF. CDR3 sequence (DNA): TGTGCCAGCAGCACAGGGGGGTCGGGGGAGACCCAGTACTTC.